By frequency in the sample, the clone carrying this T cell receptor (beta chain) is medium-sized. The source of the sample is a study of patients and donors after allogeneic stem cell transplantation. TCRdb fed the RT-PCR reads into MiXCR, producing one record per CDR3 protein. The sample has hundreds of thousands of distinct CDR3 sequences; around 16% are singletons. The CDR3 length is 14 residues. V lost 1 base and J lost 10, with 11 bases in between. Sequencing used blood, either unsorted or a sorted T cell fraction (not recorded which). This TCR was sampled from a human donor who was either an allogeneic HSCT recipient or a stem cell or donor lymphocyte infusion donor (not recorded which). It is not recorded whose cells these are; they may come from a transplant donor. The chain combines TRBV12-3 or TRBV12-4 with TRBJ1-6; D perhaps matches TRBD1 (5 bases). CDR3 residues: CASSLGDVLSPLHF. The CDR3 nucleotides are TGTGCCAGCAGTTTAGGGGACGTGTTGTCACCCCTCCACTTT.